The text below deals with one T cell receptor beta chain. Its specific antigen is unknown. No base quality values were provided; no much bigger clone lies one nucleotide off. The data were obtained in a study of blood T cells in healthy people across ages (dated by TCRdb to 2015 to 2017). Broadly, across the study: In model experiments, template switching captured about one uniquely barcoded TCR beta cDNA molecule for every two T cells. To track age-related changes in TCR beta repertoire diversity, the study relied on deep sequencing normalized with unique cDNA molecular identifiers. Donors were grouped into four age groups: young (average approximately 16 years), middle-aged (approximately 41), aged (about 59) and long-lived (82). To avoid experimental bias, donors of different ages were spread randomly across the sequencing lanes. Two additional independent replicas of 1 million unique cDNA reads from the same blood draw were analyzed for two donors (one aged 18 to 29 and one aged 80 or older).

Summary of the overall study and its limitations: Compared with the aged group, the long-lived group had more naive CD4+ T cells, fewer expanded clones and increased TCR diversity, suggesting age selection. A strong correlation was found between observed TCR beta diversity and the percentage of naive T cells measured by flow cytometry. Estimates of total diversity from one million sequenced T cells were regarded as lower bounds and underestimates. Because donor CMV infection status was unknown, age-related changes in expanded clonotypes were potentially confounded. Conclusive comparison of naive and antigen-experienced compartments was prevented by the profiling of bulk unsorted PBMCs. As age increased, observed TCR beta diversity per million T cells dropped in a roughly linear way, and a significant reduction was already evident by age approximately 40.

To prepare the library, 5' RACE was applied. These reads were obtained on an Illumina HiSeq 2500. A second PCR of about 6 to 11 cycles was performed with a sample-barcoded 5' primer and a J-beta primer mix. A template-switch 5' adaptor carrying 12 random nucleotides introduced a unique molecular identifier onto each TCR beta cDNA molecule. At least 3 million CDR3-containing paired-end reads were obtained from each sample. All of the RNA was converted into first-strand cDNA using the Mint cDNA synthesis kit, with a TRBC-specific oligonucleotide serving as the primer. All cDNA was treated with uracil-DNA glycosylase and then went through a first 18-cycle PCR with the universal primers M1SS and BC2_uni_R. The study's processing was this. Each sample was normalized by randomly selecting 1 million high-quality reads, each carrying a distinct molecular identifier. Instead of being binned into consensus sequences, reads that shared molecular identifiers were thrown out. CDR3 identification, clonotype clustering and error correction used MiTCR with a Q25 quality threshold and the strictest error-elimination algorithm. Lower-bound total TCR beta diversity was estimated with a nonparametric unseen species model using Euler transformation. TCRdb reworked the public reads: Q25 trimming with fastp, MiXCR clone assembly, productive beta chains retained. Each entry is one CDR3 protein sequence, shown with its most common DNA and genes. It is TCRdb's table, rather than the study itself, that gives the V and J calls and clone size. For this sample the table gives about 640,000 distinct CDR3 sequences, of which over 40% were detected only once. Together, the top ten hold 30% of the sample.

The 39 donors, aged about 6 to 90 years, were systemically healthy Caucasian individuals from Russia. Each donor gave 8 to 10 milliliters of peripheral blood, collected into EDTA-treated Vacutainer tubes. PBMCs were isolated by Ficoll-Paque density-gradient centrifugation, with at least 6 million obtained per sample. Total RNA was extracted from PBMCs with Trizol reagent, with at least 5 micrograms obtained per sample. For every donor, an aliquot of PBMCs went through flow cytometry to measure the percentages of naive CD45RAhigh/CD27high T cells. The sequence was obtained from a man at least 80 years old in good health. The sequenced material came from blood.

The bases read TGCAGCGCCGTCACGAATGAGCAGTTCTTC. It codes for CSAVTNEQFF. This chain joins TRBV29-1 to TRBJ2-1; the D segment cannot be called with confidence. From its cysteine to its phenylalanine, the CDR3 spans 10 amino acids. Only CDR3 DNA is held: 30 bases, read in frame from base 1. Sequences SQVTM (CDR1) and ANQGSEA (CDR2) are obtained from the germline V gene. V gives up 7 bases and J gives up 7 bases, and the segment between their germline ends measures 8 bases.